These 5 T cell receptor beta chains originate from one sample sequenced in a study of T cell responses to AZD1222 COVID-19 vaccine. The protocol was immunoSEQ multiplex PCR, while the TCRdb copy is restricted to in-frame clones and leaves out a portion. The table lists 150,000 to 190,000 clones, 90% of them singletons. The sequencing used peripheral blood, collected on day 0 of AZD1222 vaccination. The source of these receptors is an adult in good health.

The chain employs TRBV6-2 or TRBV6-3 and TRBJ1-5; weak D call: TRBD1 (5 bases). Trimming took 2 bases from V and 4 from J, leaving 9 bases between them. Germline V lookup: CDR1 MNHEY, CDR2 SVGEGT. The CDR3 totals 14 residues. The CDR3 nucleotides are TGTGCCAGCAGTTACCAGGGTAAGAATCAGCCCCAGCATTTT. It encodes CASSYQGKNQPQHF.

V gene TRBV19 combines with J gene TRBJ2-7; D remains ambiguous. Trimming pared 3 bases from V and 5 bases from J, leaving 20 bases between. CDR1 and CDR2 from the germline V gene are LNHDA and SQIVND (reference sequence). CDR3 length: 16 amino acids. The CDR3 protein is CASSIAGWAGVDEQYF. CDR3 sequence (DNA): TGTGCCAGTAGTATTGCAGGTTGGGCTGGGGTCGACGAGCAGTACTTC.

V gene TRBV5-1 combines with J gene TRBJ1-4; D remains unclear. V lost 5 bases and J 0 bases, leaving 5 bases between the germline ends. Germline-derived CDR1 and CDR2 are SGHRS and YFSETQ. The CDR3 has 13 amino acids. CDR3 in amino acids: CASSVATNEKLFF. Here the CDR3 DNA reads TGCGCCAGCAGTGTTGCAACTAATGAAAAACTGTTTTTT.

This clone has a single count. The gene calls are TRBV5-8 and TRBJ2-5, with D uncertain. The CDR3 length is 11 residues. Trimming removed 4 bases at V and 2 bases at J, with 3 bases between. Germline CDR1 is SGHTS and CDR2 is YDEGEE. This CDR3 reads CASSRQETQYF. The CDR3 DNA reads TGTGCCAGCAGCCGACAAGAGACCCAGTACTTC.

The CDR3 DNA sequence: TGTGCCAGCAGAGCACAGGCCCATAGCAATCAGCCCCAGCATTTT. Amino acids: CASRAQAHSNQPQHF. V gene TRBV2 combines with J gene TRBJ1-5, with TRBD1 as a possible D gene (5 bases). The CDR3 sequence is 15 residues long. The germline V and J ends were trimmed by 6 bases and 0 bases, with 12 bases remaining between them. Germline V CDR1 and CDR2: SNHLY, FYNNEI.